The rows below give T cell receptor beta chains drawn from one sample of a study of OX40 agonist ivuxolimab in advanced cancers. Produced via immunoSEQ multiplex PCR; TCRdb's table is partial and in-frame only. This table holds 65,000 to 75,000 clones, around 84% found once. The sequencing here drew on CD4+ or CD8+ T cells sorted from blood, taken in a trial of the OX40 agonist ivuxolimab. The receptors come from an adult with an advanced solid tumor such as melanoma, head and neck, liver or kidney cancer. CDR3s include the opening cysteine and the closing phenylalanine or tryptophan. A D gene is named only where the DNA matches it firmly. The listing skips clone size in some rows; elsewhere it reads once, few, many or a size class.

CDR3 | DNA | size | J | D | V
CASSVEGRPNTGELFF | TGTGCCAGCAGCGTAGAAGGCCGACCGAACACCGGGGAGCTGTTTTTT | once | TRBJ2-2 | . | TRBV9
CASSLGAGGNTNEQFF | TGCGCCAGCAGCTTGGGAGCGGGGGGTAATACAAATGAGCAGTTCTTC | . | TRBJ2-1 | TRBD2 | TRBV5-1
CAWSPTGLYGYTF | TGTGCCTGGAGCCCCACAGGGCTCTATGGCTACACCTTC | . | TRBJ1-2 | . | TRBV30
CASSYGHYQYTGELFF | TGTGCCAGCAGTTACGGACATTACCAGTACACCGGGGAGCTGTTTTTT | . | TRBJ2-2 | . | TRBV6-5
CASSQGPGANVLTF | TGTGCCAGCAGTCAAGGGCCTGGGGCCAACGTCCTGACTTTC | . | TRBJ2-6 | . | TRBV6-5
CASTEQENEKLFF | TGTGCCAGCACCGAACAGGAAAATGAAAAACTGTTTTTT | . | TRBJ1-4 | . | TRBV6-1
CASSPDSNEAFF | TGTGCCAGCTCACCGGACAGTAATGAAGCTTTCTTT | few | TRBJ1-1 | . | TRBV18
CASSLGESNQPQHF | TGCGCCAGCAGCTTGGGGGAGAGCAATCAGCCCCAGCATTTT | few | TRBJ1-5 | . | TRBV5-1
CASSLLPYEQYF | TGTGCCAGCAGCCTCCTCCCCTACGAGCAGTACTTC | . | TRBJ2-7 | . | TRBV2
CASSYGGLSSYEQYF | TGTGCCAGCAGTTACGGGGGCCTTAGCTCCTACGAGCAGTACTTC | few | TRBJ2-7 | . | TRBV6-5
CASSHPGTADYTF | TGTGCCAGCAGTCACCCGGGAACTGCCGACTACACCTTC | . | TRBJ1-2 | . | TRBV6-5
CASSVGDLYSNQPQHF | TGTGCCAGCAGCGTCGGGGATTTGTATAGCAATCAGCCCCAGCATTTT | once | TRBJ1-5 | . | TRBV9
CASSARGLVTGELFF | TGTGCCAGCAGTGCGCGGGGCCTGGTCACCGGGGAGCTGTTTTTT | . | TRBJ2-2 | . | TRBV2
CASSRIAEYQETQYF | TGTGCCAGCAGCCGAATTGCGGAGTACCAAGAGACCCAGTACTTC | . | TRBJ2-5 | . | TRBV2
CAWSVGQRASTDTQYF | TGTGCCTGGAGTGTGGGGCAGCGGGCTAGCACAGATACGCAGTATTTT | . | TRBJ2-3 | . | TRBV30
CASNAGASQETQYF | TGCGCCAGCAACGCGGGAGCGAGCCAAGAGACCCAGTACTTC | . | TRBJ2-5 | TRBD2 | TRBV10-1
CASSETNPNQPQHF | TGTGCCAGCAGTGAGACCAACCCCAATCAGCCCCAGCATTTT | . | TRBJ1-5 | . | TRBV2
CASSVGGTEDQETQYF | TGTGCCAGCAGCGTAGGGGGGACAGAGGATCAAGAGACCCAGTACTTC | . | TRBJ2-5 | TRBD1 | TRBV9
CASSSTDRFEGKLFF | TGTGCCAGCAGCTCAACGGACAGGTTTGAGGGAAAACTGTTTTTT | . | TRBJ1-4 | TRBD1 | TRBV5-4
CASRDRLAKNIQYF | TGTGCCAGTAGGGACAGATTAGCCAAAAACATTCAGTACTTC | . | TRBJ2-4 | . | TRBV19
CASSIGRGPPNEQFF | TGTGCCAGTAGTATAGGGCGCGGGCCCCCGAATGAGCAGTTCTTC | . | TRBJ2-1 | . | TRBV19
CAWSEDFNYGYTF | TGTGCCTGGAGCGAGGACTTTAACTATGGCTACACCTTC | . | TRBJ1-2 | . | TRBV30
CASSRTSNYGYTF | TGTGCCAGCAGCCGTACATCTAACTATGGCTACACCTTC | . | TRBJ1-2 | . | TRBV6-5
CASSYTEHSNTGELFF | TGTGCCAGCAGTTACACTGAACATTCGAACACCGGGGAGCTGTTTTTT | . | TRBJ2-2 | . | TRBV6-5
CASSFRGGIGETQYF | TGTGCCAGCAGCTTTCGTGGGGGTATAGGGGAGACCCAGTACTTC | few | TRBJ2-5 | . | TRBV7-8
CAWSPGLEDTGELFF | TGTGCCTGGAGTCCGGGACTAGAAGACACCGGGGAGCTGTTTTTT | few | TRBJ2-2 | TRBD2 | TRBV30
CASSLETGHQPQHF | TGTGCCAGCAGCTTGGAGACAGGTCATCAGCCCCAGCATTTT | . | TRBJ1-5 | . | TRBV4-2
CASSPQRVPGSEQFF | TGTGCCAGCAGCCCGCAGCGGGTTCCCGGTAGTGAGCAGTTCTTC | . | TRBJ2-1 | . | TRBV7-2
CASSQDRSVGTGELFF | TGTGCCAGCAGCCAAGATCGGAGCGTGGGCACCGGGGAGCTGTTTTTT | . | TRBJ2-2 | . | TRBV4-2
CASSISQGAPGELFF | TGTGCCAGTAGTATCTCACAGGGGGCGCCCGGGGAGCTGTTTTTT | . | TRBJ2-2 | TRBD1 | TRBV19
CASSLGWASTDTQYF | TGCGCCAGCAGCTTGGGTTGGGCGAGCACAGATACGCAGTATTTT | . | TRBJ2-3 | . | TRBV5-1
CASSPGEDQPQHF | TGTGCCAGCAGTCCCGGGGAGGATCAGCCCCAGCATTTT | . | TRBJ1-5 | . | TRBV2
CASSTSGGTSTDTQYF | TGTGCCAGCAGTACTAGCGGGGGGACAAGCACAGATACGCAGTATTTT | . | TRBJ2-3 | TRBD2 | TRBV6-6
CASSSRYRGLYEQYF | TGTGCCAGCAGTTCCCGTTACAGGGGCCTCTACGAGCAGTACTTC | . | TRBJ2-7 | TRBD1 | TRBV28
CASRGLRAGPNTGELFF | TGTGCCAGCAGGGGTCTCCGAGCGGGCCCCAACACCGGGGAGCTGTTTTTT | . | TRBJ2-2 | . | TRBV2
CASSTSGNTGELFF | TGTGCCAGCAGTACTAGCGGGAACACCGGGGAGCTGTTTTTT | . | TRBJ2-2 | TRBD2 | TRBV6-1
CASRDTLTGTEAFF | TGTGCCAGCCGCGATACACTCACCGGGACTGAAGCTTTCTTT | . | TRBJ1-1 | . | TRBV2
CASSYDGTGGQRGYTF | TGTGCCAGCAGTTACGATGGGACAGGGGGCCAACGGGGCTACACCTTC | . | TRBJ1-2 | TRBD1 | TRBV6-5
CASSEHGQAANYGYTF | TGTGCCAGCAGCGAACACGGACAGGCCGCTAACTATGGCTACACCTTC | . | TRBJ1-2 | TRBD1 | TRBV9
CASHHTGRTEAFF | TGTGCCAGCCATCATACAGGGCGCACTGAAGCTTTCTTT | . | TRBJ1-1 | . | TRBV19
CASSELGQGASGYTF | TGTGCCAGCAGTGAGCTGGGACAGGGGGCCTCTGGCTACACCTTC | . | TRBJ1-2 | TRBD1 | TRBV2
CASSARLAENTGELFF | TGTGCCAGCAGCGCGCGACTAGCGGAGAACACCGGGGAGCTGTTTTTT | . | TRBJ2-2 | TRBD2 | TRBV11-2
CASSLYEQYF | TGTGCCAGCAGTTTATACGAGCAGTACTTC | . | TRBJ2-7 | . | TRBV28
CASCLRGSGANVLTF | TGTGCCAGCTGTTTACGGGGCTCTGGGGCCAACGTCCTGACTTTC | few | TRBJ2-6 | . | TRBV28